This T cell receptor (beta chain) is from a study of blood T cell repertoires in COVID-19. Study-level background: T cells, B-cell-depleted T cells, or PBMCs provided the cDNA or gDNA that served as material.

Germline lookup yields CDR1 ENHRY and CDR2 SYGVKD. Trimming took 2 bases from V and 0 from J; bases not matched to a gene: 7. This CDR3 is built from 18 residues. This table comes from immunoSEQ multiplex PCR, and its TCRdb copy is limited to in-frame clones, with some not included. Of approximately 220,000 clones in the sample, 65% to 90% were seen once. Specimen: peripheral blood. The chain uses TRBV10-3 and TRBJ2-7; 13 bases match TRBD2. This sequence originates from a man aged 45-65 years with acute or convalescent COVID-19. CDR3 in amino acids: CAISERTSGGPGSYEQYF. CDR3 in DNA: TGTGCCATCAGTGAGAGGACTAGCGGGGGTCCTGGCTCCTACGAGCAGTACTTC.